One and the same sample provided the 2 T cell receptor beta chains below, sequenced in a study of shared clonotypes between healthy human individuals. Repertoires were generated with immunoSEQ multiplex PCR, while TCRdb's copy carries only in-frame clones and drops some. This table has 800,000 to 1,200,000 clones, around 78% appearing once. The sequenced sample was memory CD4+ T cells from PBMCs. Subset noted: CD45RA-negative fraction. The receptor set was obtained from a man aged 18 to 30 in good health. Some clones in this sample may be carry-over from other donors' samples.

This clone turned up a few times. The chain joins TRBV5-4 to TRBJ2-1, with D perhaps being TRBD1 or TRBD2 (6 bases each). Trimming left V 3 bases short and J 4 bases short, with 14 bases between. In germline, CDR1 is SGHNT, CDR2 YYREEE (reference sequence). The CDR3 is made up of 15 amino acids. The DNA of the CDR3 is TGTGCCAGCAGCTGGGGGCGGGATTGGTACAATGAGCAGTTCTTC. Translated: CASSWGRDWYNEQFF.

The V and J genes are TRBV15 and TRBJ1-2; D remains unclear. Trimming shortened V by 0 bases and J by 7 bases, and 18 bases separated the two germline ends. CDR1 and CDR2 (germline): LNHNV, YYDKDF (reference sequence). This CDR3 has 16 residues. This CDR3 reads CATSRDLREGAGGYTF. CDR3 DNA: TGTGCCACCAGCAGAGATCTACGGGAGGGAGCGGGTGGCTACACCTTC. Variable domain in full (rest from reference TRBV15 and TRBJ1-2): DAMVIQNPRYQVTQFGKPVTLSCSQTLNHNVMYWYQQKSSQAPKLLFHYYDKDFNNEADTPDNFQSRRPNTSFCFLDIRSPGLGDTAMYLCATSRDLREGAGGYTFGSGTRLTVV.